This T cell receptor (beta chain) was captured by sequencing in a study of CD8 T cells in ankylosing spondylitis. Using quantitative 5'-RACE with molecular barcodes, the authors made TCR beta libraries. TCRdb used MiXCR to reprocess the 5' RACE reads, holding one entry per CDR3 protein. The sample comprises about 150,000 distinct CDR3 sequences, under 45% of which are singletons, and approximately 16% rests with the top ten. Study results and limitations: Disease-linked clones reportedly showed significant enrichment in matched ankylosing spondylitis synovial fluid. Blood from ankylosing spondylitis patients appeared to carry a characteristic roughly 8-variant TCR beta motif. Earlier studies detected some motif variants in reactive arthritis synovial fluid and blood.

There are 13 residues in the CDR3. CDR1 is ENHRY, CDR2 SYGVKD, per germline. Trimming removed 6 bases from V and 7 bases from J, with 14 bases in between. Notes on this clonotype: Its matching antigen is unknown.

The clonotype was recovered from a male donor with ankylosing spondylitis. V gene TRBV10-3 combines with J gene TRBJ2-3; no firm D call. The sequencing input was synovial fluid, either unsorted or a sorted T cell fraction (not recorded which). In DNA form, the CDR3 reads TGTGCCATCAGCAACCAGAAGATGTATACGCAGTATTTT. Its translation is CAISNQKMYTQYF.